A single sample is the source of the 27 T cell receptor beta chains below, sequenced in a study of blood T cell repertoires in COVID-19. The repertoire was sequenced with immunoSEQ multiplex PCR; TCRdb's copy has only in-frame clones and lacks some. This table holds over 100,000 clones, approximately 87% found once. Source material: peripheral blood. These receptors all stem from a woman aged 50 to 60 with acute or convalescent COVID-19.

The V and J genes are TRBV21-1 and TRBJ1-5; the table calls TRBD1, which could not be checked here. TRBV21-1 is listed as a pseudogene. CDR3 length: 18 residues. CDR3 in DNA: TGTGCCAGCAGCAAAGACTCCCGGGACAGGGGTCACAATCAGCCCCAGCATTTT. It codes for CASSKDSRDRGHNQPQHF.

This chain uses TRBV19 with TRBJ1-6; 7 nucleotides match TRBD1. The V gene's germline CDR1 is LNHDA and CDR2 SQIVND (reference sequence). The CDR3 loop spans 14 amino acids. V shed 3 bases, J shed 9 bases, and the junction held 5 bases outside the gene matches. The CDR3 region is CASSITGVGSPLHF. Here the CDR3 DNA reads TGTGCCAGTAGTATCACAGGGGTCGGTTCACCCCTCCACTTT. The full variable domain, in which reference TRBV19 and TRBJ1-6 provide the parts outside the CDR3, is DGGITQSPKYLFRKEGQNVTLSCEQNLNHDAMYWYRQDPGQGLRLIYYSQIVNDFQKGDIAEGYSVSREKKESFPLTVTSAQKNPTAFYLCASSITGVGSPLHFGNGTRLTVT.

V is TRBV11-2 and J is TRBJ2-2; weak D call: TRBD2 (6 bases). From germline, CDR1 is SGHAT and CDR2 FQNNGV. The CDR3 has 16 amino acids. The germline V and J ends were trimmed by 5 bases and 6 bases, with 19 bases remaining between them. CDR3: CASSGGSGLYAGELFF. The CDR3 nucleotides read TGTGCCAGCAGCGGAGGGTCCGGGCTTTATGCCGGGGAGCTGTTTTTT.

The chain has TRBV27 and TRBJ1-1, with D possibly matching TRBD1 (6 bases). This CDR3 has 15 amino acids. V lost 5 bases and J 1 base, leaving 14 bases between the germline ends. CDR1 MNHEY and CDR2 SMNVEV come from the germline V gene (reference sequence). CDR3: CASSPRGKGNTEAFF. The CDR3 coding sequence is TGTGCCAGCAGTCCAAGGGGGAAGGGGAACACTGAAGCTTTCTTT.

The chain recombines TRBV27 with TRBJ1-2; D is perhaps TRBD1 (6 bases). The CDR3 is 12 amino acids. V dropped 4 bases and J dropped 8 bases, with 11 bases sitting between them. The V gene's germline CDR1 is MNHEY and CDR2 SMNVEV (reference sequence). CDR3 coding DNA: TGTGCCAGCAGTTACGGGGGGCAAGGCTACACCTTC. Residues: CASSYGGQGYTF.

The chain carries TRBV18 and TRBJ2-3; D unresolved. CDR1 and CDR2 from the germline V gene are KGHSH and LQKENI. The CDR3 extends over 14 amino acids. V was clipped by 3 bases and J by 0 bases, with 7 bases between them. In nucleotides, the CDR3 is TGTGCCAGCTCACCTCTCGGGAGCACAGATACGCAGTATTTT. This encodes CASSPLGSTDTQYF.

This chain uses TRBV7-9 with TRBJ1-2; D not resolved. V shed 7 bases and J shed 3 bases, with 18 bases lying between them. CDR1 and CDR2 (germline): SEHNR, FQNEAQ (reference sequence). The CDR3 runs to 15 residues. The CDR3 region has the DNA TGTGCCAGCACCCCCGGCGAGGTCATGTACTATGGCTACACCTTC. This gives the protein CASTPGEVMYYGYTF.

The genes are TRBV6-5 and TRBJ2-7, with TRBD1 identical over 8 bases. The CDR3 runs to 13 residues. The J segment lost 5 bases and the V segment lost 4 bases, leaving 4 bases of the junction unmatched. Germline V gene sequence: CDR1 MNHEY, CDR2 SVGAGI. The CDR3 DNA is TGTGCCAGCAGTTCCCAGGGGGCCCACGAGCAGTACTTC. Translated: CASSSQGAHEQYF.

This rearrangement joins TRBV9 to TRBJ1-3; D uncertain. The CDR3 loop spans 15 amino acids. Germline V gives CDR1 SGDLS, CDR2 YYNGEE. V was clipped by 2 bases and J by 1 base, with 10 bases between them. DNA for the CDR3: TGTGCCAGCAGCGTGGCCGGGAGTTCTGGAAACACCATATATTTT. It encodes CASSVAGSSGNTIYF.

The chain links TRBV6-6 to TRBJ1-1; D is possibly TRBD1 (5 bases). CDR1 is MNHNY, CDR2 SVGAGI, per germline (reference sequence). V was clipped by 2 bases and J by 4 bases, with 17 bases between them. CDR3 length: 16 residues. CDR3 sequence reads: CASSYSGGGLGTEAFF. In DNA form, the CDR3 reads TGTGCCAGCAGTTACAGCGGGGGGGGTTTGGGCACTGAAGCTTTCTTT.

This chain connects TRBV19 to TRBJ1-1; D may be TRBD1 (6 bases). The CDR3 has 13 residues. The germline V and J ends were trimmed by 10 bases and 1 base, with 13 bases remaining between them. Germline CDR1 and CDR2: LNHDA and SQIVND (reference sequence). CDR3 nucleotides: TGTGCCACTACAGGGAAAACGAACACTGAAGCTTTCTTT. Translating gives CATTGKTNTEAFF.

This clone has just a few counts. The V and J genes are TRBV19 and TRBJ2-1, with 9 bases matching TRBD1. Trimming took 5 bases from V and 9 from J; bases not matched to a gene: 5. Per germline, CDR1 LNHDA and CDR2 SQIVND (reference sequence). This CDR3 spans 13 amino acids. This CDR3 reads CASSATGGSEQFF. For the CDR3, the DNA is TGTGCCAGTAGTGCTACAGGGGGCAGTGAGCAGTTCTTC.

This rearrangement joins TRBV19 to TRBJ2-2, with 8 nucleotides matching TRBD1. Losses at the gene ends were 3 bases for V and 6 bases for J; bases not matched to a gene: 0. The CDR3 is 13 residues long. In germline, CDR1 is LNHDA, CDR2 SQIVND (reference sequence). CDR3 sequence: CASSMTGAGELFF. As DNA, the CDR3 is TGTGCCAGTAGTATGACAGGGGCCGGGGAGCTGTTTTTT.

This chain uses TRBV3-1 (or the pseudogene TRBV3-2) with TRBJ2-7, with D perhaps TRBD1 (5 bases). The CDR3 has 14 amino acids. Looked up from germline, CDR1 is LGHDT and CDR2 is YNNKEL (reference sequence). The V end lost 2 bases, the J end lost 4 bases, and 12 bases lay between the germline ends. In DNA, the CDR3 is TGTGCCAGCAGCCAACAGGGAAAAGTGTACGAGCAGTACTTC. It codes for CASSQQGKVYEQYF.

V gene TRBV21-1 combines with J gene TRBJ2-7; TRBD2, as called in the table, went unchecked against the DNA. TRBV21-1 is termed a pseudogene. The CDR3 loop spans 16 amino acids. CDR3 sequence reads: CASSPEAGGPSYEQYF. The CDR3 DNA reads as TGTGCCAGCAGCCCCGAAGCCGGGGGGCCCTCCTACGAGCAGTACTTC.

The chain joins TRBV4-1 to TRBJ2-3; 11 nucleotides line up with TRBD2. The trim removed 0 bases at V and 4 bases at J, leaving 9 bases unmatched. The germline CDR1 and CDR2 sequences are MGHRA and YSYEKL. The CDR3 has 18 residues. This CDR3 reads CASSQEAPTSGDADTQYF. The CDR3 DNA follows: TGCGCCAGCAGCCAAGAAGCCCCGACTAGCGGGGACGCAGATACGCAGTATTTT.

The V call is TRBV5-4, the J call TRBJ1-2, with D unresolved. There are 15 residues in the CDR3. The V gene lost 0 bases and the J gene lost 0 bases, with 9 bases spanning the gap. CDR1 SGHNT and CDR2 YYREEE come from the germline V gene (reference sequence). In nucleotides, the CDR3 is TGTGCCAGCAGCTTGGGTGCAACGGCTAACTATGGCTACACCTTC. This translates into CASSLGATANYGYTF.

The genes are TRBV9 and TRBJ1-2; D possibly corresponds to TRBD1 (5 bases). This CDR3 is 13 amino acids long. V shed 5 bases and J shed 3 bases, with 11 bases lying between them. From germline, CDR1 is SGDLS and CDR2 YYNGEE. DNA of the CDR3: TGTGCCAGCAGTACAGGCCCTTACTATGGCTACACCTTC. The encoded protein is CASSTGPYYGYTF.

The CDR3 nucleotides are TGTGCCAGCAGCTTGGGTGGTGGGGGGAGCTCCTACGAGCAGTACTTC. Its translation is CASSLGGGGSSYEQYF. The chain recombines TRBV5-6 with TRBJ2-7; TRBD2 might be the D (6 bases). Trimming pared 0 bases from V and 0 bases from J, leaving 13 bases between. Germline CDR1 and CDR2: SGHDT and YYEEEE. The CDR3 extends over 16 amino acids.

The CDR3 region is CASSSRDRDNSPLHF. The CDR3 DNA reads as TGTGCCAGCAGCTCCCGGGACAGAGATAATTCACCCCTCCACTTT. The V gene is TRBV5-8, the J gene TRBJ1-6; 7 nucleotides agree with TRBD1. Germline CDR1 SGHTS, CDR2 YDEGEE. With 3 bases clipped from V and 5 bases from J, the junction kept 5 bases outside the gene matches. The CDR3 is 15 residues long.

The rearrangement uses TRBV5-1 and TRBJ1-1; weak D call: TRBD1 (5 bases). CDR1 is SGHRS, CDR2 YFSETQ, per germline. V shed 2 bases and J shed 3 bases, with 14 bases lying between them. The CDR3 length is 15 residues. CDR3 sequence (DNA): TGCGCCAGCAGCTTCGCGCAGGGTGGGTACACTGAAGCTTTCTTT. Its protein product is CASSFAQGGYTEAFF.

The J gene is TRBJ1-5, the V gene TRBV13; D possibly corresponds to TRBD1 (5 bases). CDR1 is PRHDT and CDR2 is FYEKMQ in the germline V gene (reference sequence). Trimming shortened V by 0 bases and J by 6 bases, and 12 bases separated the two germline ends. This CDR3 has 15 residues. The CDR3 region is CASSLGKGGVQPQHF. Here the CDR3 DNA reads TGTGCCAGCAGCTTAGGCAAAGGAGGGGTTCAGCCCCAGCATTTT. The variable domain in full, completed from reference TRBV13 and TRBJ1-5, reads AAGVIQSPRHLIKEKRETATLKCYPIPRHDTVYWYQQGPGQDPQFLISFYEKMQSDKGSIPDRFSAQQFSDYHSELNMSSLELGDSALYFCASSLGKGGVQPQHFGDGTRLSIL.

The chain recombines TRBV19 with TRBJ1-2; no firm D call. The V and J ends lost 3 bases and 4 bases respectively, with 9 bases between them. Germline V lookup: CDR1 LNHDA, CDR2 SQIVND (reference sequence). The CDR3 has 13 residues. For the CDR3, the DNA is TGTGCCAGTAGTATTGTGCCGAGCTATGGCTACACCTTC. It codes for CASSIVPSYGYTF. The variable domain in full, with the rest retrieved from reference TRBV19 and TRBJ1-2, is DGGITQSPKYLFRKEGQNVTLSCEQNLNHDAMYWYRQDPGQGLRLIYYSQIVNDFQKGDIAEGYSVSREKKESFPLTVTSAQKNPTAFYLCASSIVPSYGYTFGSGTRLTVV.

This clone was counted a few times. This chain joins TRBV2 and TRBJ1-2; D is unresolved. Germline V gene sequence: CDR1 SNHLY, CDR2 FYNNEI. The CDR3 is 14 residues long. V was shortened by 7 bases and J by 0 bases, with 12 bases between the two germline ends. The CDR3 region is CASTPERANYGYTF. CDR3 coding DNA: TGTGCCAGCACACCCGAACGGGCTAACTATGGCTACACCTTC.

This sequence joins TRBV27 and TRBJ2-7; 13 nucleotides agree with TRBD2. The V segment lost 4 bases and the J segment 2 bases; nucleotides outside the gene matches: 8. CDR3 length: 17 residues. Germline CDR1 MNHEY, CDR2 SMNVEV (reference sequence). CDR3 sequence: CASSSWTSGGKAYEQYF. The CDR3 nucleotides read TGTGCCAGCAGTTCGTGGACTAGCGGGGGCAAAGCCTACGAGCAGTACTTC.

This chain uses TRBV6-5 with TRBJ1-1, with 10 bases aligning to TRBD1. This CDR3 spans 14 amino acids. Germline V CDR1 and CDR2: MNHEY, SVGAGI. The J segment lost 5 bases and the V segment lost 6 bases, leaving 6 bases of the junction unmatched. The CDR3 is CASSEDRGGTEAFF. CDR3 DNA sequence: TGTGCCAGCAGCGAGGACAGGGGGGGAACTGAAGCTTTCTTT.

V usage is TRBV19 and J usage is TRBJ1-4, with TRBD1 as a possible D gene (5 bases). Germline V gene data show CDR1 as LNHDA and CDR2 as SQIVND (reference sequence). This CDR3 has 15 amino acids. V lost 10 bases to trimming and J lost 6 bases, with 21 bases between them. In DNA form, the CDR3 reads TGTGCCACAACCCCTTCGCGGCAGGGTTATGAAAAACTGTTTTTT. Translated, it gives CATTPSRQGYEKLFF.